This T cell receptor beta chain came from a study of blood T cell repertoires in COVID-19. Study-level information: The United States, Italy and Spain were the sources of the acute and convalescent COVID-19 samples. PBMCs, B-cell-depleted T cells, or T cells provided the cDNA or gDNA that made up the material.

In the authors' methods: Estimated nucleated cell counts came from reference gene primer amplification. Clones were read by immunoSEQ multiplex PCR, and TCRdb kept only the in-frame ones, dropping some. From that table come the V and J calls and clone size; the DNA was used to work out D and trimming. The sample consists of around 43,000 clones, around 86% of them appearing once. CDR3 length: 15 residues. V lost 6 bases and J lost 6, with 20 bases in between. Germline lookup yields CDR1 LGHNT and CDR2 FRNRAP. This clone appeared once. The sequencing sample was made of peripheral blood. This sequence was found in a man between 50 and 59 years old with active COVID-19. The chain joins TRBV12-5 to TRBJ1-1, with D perhaps TRBD1 (5 bases). The CDR3 bases are TGTGCTAGTGGCCCGCGACAGACCTGGGGCGCTGAAGCTTTCTTT. It codes for CASGPRQTWGAEAFF.